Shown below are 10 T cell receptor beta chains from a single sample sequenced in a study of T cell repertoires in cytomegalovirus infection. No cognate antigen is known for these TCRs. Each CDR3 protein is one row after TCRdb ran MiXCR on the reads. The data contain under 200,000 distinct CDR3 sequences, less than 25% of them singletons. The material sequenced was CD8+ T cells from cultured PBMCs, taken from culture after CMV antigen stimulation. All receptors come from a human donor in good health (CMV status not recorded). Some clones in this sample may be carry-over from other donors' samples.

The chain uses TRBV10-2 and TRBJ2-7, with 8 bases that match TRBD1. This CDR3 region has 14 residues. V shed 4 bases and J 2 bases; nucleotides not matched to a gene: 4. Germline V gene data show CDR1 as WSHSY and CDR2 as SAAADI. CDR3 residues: CASSVTGETYEQYF. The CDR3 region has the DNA TGCGCCAGCAGTGTGACAGGGGAAACCTACGAGCAGTACTTC.

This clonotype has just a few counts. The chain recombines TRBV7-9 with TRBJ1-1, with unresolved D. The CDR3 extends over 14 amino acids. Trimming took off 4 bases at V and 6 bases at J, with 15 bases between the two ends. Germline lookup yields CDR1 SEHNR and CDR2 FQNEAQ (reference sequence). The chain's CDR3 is CASSSEREIAEAFF. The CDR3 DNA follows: TGTGCCAGCAGCTCCGAGAGGGAGATCGCTGAAGCTTTCTTT.

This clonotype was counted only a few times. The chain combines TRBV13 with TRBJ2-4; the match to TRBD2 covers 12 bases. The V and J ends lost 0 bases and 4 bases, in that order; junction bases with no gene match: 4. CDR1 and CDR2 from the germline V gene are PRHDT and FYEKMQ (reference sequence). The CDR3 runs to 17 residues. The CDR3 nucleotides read TGTGCCAGCAGCTTAGGATCTAGCGGGGGGGCAAAAAACATTCAGTACTTC. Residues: CASSLGSSGGAKNIQYF.

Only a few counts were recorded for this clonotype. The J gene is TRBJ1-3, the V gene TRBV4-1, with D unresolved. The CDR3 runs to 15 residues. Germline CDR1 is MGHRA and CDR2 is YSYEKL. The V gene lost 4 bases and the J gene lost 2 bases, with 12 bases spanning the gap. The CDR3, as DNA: TGCGCCAGCAGCCCCGTTCATACACCTGGAAACACCATATATTTT. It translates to CASSPVHTPGNTIYF.

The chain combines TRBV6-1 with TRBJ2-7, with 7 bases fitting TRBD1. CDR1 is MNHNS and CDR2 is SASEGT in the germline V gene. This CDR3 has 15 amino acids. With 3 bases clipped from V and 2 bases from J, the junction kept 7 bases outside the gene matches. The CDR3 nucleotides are TGTGCCAGCAGTGAGGGGGACAGTTTTACCTACGAGCAGTACTTC. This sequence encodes CASSEGDSFTYEQYF.

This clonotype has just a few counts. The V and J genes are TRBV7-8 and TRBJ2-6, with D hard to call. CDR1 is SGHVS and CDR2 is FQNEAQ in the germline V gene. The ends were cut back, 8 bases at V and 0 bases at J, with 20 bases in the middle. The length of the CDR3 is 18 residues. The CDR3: CASEGGQVESSGANVLTF. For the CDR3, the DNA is TGTGCCAGCGAAGGTGGGCAGGTTGAAAGCTCTGGGGCCAACGTCCTGACTTTC.

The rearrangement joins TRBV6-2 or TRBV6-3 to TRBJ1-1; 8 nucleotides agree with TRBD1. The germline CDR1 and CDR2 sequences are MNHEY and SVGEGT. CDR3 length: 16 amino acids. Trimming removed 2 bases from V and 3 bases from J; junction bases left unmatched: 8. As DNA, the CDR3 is TGTGCCAGCAGTTACCGCCGTTTGGACAGGGACACTGAAGCTTTCTTT. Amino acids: CASSYRRLDRDTEAFF.

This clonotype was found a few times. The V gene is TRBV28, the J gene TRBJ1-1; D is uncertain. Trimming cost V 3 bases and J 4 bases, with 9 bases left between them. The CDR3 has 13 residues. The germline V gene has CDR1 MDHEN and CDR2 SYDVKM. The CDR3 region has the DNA TGTGCCAGCAGTTTTCAACTGGGCACTGAAGCTTTCTTT. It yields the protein CASSFQLGTEAFF.

The DNA for the CDR3 is TGTGCCAGCAGCTTATACCCGAGACAGGGGGCGTCTTATCTCACCGGGGAGCTGTTTTTT. Translation gives CASSLYPRQGASYLTGELFF. This chain connects TRBV7-8 to TRBJ2-2, with 10 positions matching TRBD1. Trimming removed 2 bases from V and 4 bases from J; junction bases left unmatched: 16. This CDR3 has 20 residues. Germline CDR1 is SGHVS and CDR2 is FQNEAQ.

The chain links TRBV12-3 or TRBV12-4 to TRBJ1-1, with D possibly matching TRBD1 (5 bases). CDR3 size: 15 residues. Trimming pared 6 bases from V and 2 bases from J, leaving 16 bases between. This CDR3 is CASSPGPGPNTEAFF. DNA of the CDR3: TGTGCCAGCAGCCCCGGACCGGGACCCAACACTGAAGCTTTCTTT.